This T cell receptor (beta chain) was sequenced for a study of identical twins. This clonotype was picked up a small number of times. The germline V gene encodes CDR1 SGDLS and CDR2 YYNGEE. The V and J ends lost 3 bases and 4 bases respectively, with 11 bases between them. The CDR3 is 14 amino acids. TCRdb recomputed calls from the 5' RACE reads with MiXCR, one row per CDR3 protein. The sample lists roughly 190,000 distinct CDR3 sequences, approximately 15% occurring once. The sample was also linked to a second study, of T cells expressing NK-cell markers.

The chain joins TRBV9 to TRBJ2-1, with D tentatively TRBD2 (6 bases). The sequencing sample was made of CD8+ T cells sorted from blood. The clonotype comes from a woman aged 18-29 years in good health. DNA for the CDR3: TGTGCCAGCAGCGAAATGGGACTTTACAATGAGCAGTTCTTC. Translation: CASSEMGLYNEQFF.